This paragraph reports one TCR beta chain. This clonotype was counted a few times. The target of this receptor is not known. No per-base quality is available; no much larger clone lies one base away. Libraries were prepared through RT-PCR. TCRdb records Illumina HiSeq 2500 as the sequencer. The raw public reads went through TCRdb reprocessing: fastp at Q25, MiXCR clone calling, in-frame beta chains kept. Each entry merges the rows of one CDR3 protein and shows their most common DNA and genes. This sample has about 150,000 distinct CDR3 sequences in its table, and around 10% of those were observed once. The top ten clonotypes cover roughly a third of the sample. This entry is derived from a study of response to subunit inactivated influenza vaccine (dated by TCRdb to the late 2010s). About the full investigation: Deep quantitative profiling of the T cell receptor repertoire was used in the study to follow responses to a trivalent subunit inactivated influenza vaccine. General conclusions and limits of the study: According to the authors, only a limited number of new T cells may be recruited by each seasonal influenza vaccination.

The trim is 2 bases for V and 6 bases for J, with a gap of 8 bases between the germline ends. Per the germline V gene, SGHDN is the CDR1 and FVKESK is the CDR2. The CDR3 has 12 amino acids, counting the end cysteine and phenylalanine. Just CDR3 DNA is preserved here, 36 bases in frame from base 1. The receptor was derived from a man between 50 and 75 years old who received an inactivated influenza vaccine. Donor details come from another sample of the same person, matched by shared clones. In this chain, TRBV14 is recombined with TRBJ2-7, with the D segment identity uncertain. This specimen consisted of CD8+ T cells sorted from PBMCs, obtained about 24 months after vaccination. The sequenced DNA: TGTGCCAGCAGCCAACAGACCGGCGAGCAGTACTTC. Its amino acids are CASSQQTGEQYF. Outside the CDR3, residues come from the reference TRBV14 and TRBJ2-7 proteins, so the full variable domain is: EAGVTQFPSHSVIEKGQTVTLRCDPISGHDNLYWYRRVMGKEIKFLLHFVKESKQDESGMPNNRFLAERTGGTYSTLKVQPAELEDSGVYFCASSQQTGEQYFGPGTRLTVT.